Below are 21 T cell receptor beta chains sequenced from a single sample in a study of PD-L1 blockade in urothelial cancer. Time point defined: pretreatment peripheral blood. TCRdb's copy holds only in-frame clones and misses some; the assay was immunoSEQ multiplex PCR. Altogether approximately 32,000 clones are present, roughly four fifths being singletons, with the ten largest covering roughly 7%. This specimen was PBMCs, taken around atezolizumab (anti-PD-L1) treatment. The receptors derive from a man aged 60 to 69 with urothelial cancer.

The chain uses TRBV4-1 and TRBJ2-3; 10 bases agree with TRBD2. The junction had 7 bases not matched to a gene; V was cut back by 3 bases and J by 4 bases. The CDR3 consists of 16 residues. The V gene's germline CDR1 is MGHRA and CDR2 YSYEKL. The CDR3 is CASSHVLAGSSDTQYF. CDR3 coding DNA: TGCGCCAGCAGCCACGTACTAGCGGGGTCGTCAGATACGCAGTATTTT.

This clone was seen once. V is TRBV5-4 and J is TRBJ2-2, with 12 bases identical to TRBD2. From germline, CDR1 is SGHNT and CDR2 YYREEE (reference sequence). V lost 4 bases and J lost 5; bases outside the gene matches: 6. The CDR3 length is 16 residues. The CDR3 protein is CASSGGLAGYTGELFF. In nucleotides, the CDR3 is TGTGCCAGCAGCGGGGGACTAGCGGGTTATACCGGGGAGCTGTTTTTT. Combining the CDR3 with reference TRBV5-4 and TRBJ2-2 gives the whole variable domain ETGVTQSPTHLIKTRGQQVTLRCSSQSGHNTVSWYQQALGQGPQFIFQYYREEENGRGNFPPRFSGLQFPNYSSELNVNALELDDSALYLCASSGGLAGYTGELFFGEGSRLTVL.

The chain links TRBV28 to TRBJ1-6, with 7 bases aligning to TRBD1. Per germline, CDR1 MDHEN and CDR2 SYDVKM. The length of the CDR3 is 14 residues. J lost 7 bases, V lost 6 bases, and 6 bases had no gene match. CDR3 coding DNA: TGTGCCAGCAGGCCCGGGACAGCAAATTCACCCCTCCACTTT. It codes for CASRPGTANSPLHF.

By share of the sample, this clone is medium-sized. The chain links TRBV6-6 to TRBJ2-7, with TRBD1 matching over 7 bases. Germline V gene sequence: CDR1 MNHNY, CDR2 SVGAGI (reference sequence). The V segment lost 2 bases and the J segment 3 bases; nucleotides outside the gene matches: 1. This CDR3 region has 13 residues. CDR3 protein: CASSYPGGYEQYF. CDR3 nucleotide sequence: TGTGCCAGCAGTTACCCAGGGGGCTACGAGCAGTACTTC.

The chain couples TRBV2 to TRBJ1-3; D not resolved. V lost 3 bases to trimming and J lost 2 bases, with 5 bases between them. Germline values: CDR1 SNHLY, CDR2 FYNNEI. The length of the CDR3 is 13 residues. The CDR3 loop is CASSDGAGNTIYF. CDR3 nucleotides: TGTGCCAGCAGTGACGGGGCTGGAAACACCATATATTTT. Combining the CDR3 with reference TRBV2 and TRBJ1-3 gives the whole variable domain EPEVTQTPSHQVTQMGQEVILRCVPISNHLYFYWYRQILGQKVEFLVSFYNNEISEKSEIFDDQFSVERPDGSNFTLKIRSTKLEDSAMYFCASSDGAGNTIYFGEGSWLTVV.

In its sample, this clone was seen a few times. J is TRBJ1-5 and V is TRBV5-8, with 8 nucleotides matching TRBD1. Unmatched junction bases numbered 12, after V lost 4 bases and J lost 0 bases. Germline lookup yields CDR1 SGHTS and CDR2 YDEGEE. CDR3 length: 18 residues. The CDR3 reads CASSPRGTGVYSNQPQHF. CDR3 bases: TGTGCCAGCAGCCCCAGGGGGACAGGAGTTTATAGCAATCAGCCCCAGCATTTT.

V is TRBV5-1 and J is TRBJ2-1; D not certain. The germline V gene encodes CDR1 SGHRS and CDR2 YFSETQ. Trimming stripped 3 bases from V and 4 bases from J, with 11 bases between. The CDR3 loop spans 14 amino acids. CDR3 amino acids: CASSSSPLYNEQFF. The CDR3 nucleotides are TGCGCCAGCAGCTCGAGTCCCCTGTACAATGAGCAGTTCTTC.

The V call is TRBV5-1, the J call TRBJ2-1, with D perhaps TRBD2 (7 bases). V gave up 5 bases and J gave up 5 bases, with 14 bases separating them. Looked up from germline, CDR1 is SGHRS and CDR2 is YFSETQ. The CDR3 covers 14 residues. This CDR3 reads CASSGGARDNEQFF. The CDR3 DNA follows: TGCGCCAGCAGTGGGGGGGCCAGGGACAATGAGCAGTTCTTC.

The chain links TRBV15 to TRBJ1-5; D remains unclear. Per germline, CDR1 LNHNV and CDR2 YYDKDF (reference sequence). This CDR3 comprises 15 residues. V lost 0 bases to trimming and J lost 2 bases, with 8 bases between them. The CDR3 DNA reads as TGTGCCACCAGCAGAGATGGGAGGGGCAATCAGCCCCAGCATTTT. This codes for CATSRDGRGNQPQHF. The full variable domain, in which reference TRBV15 and TRBJ1-5 provide the parts outside the CDR3, is DAMVIQNPRYQVTQFGKPVTLSCSQTLNHNVMYWYQQKSSQAPKLLFHYYDKDFNNEADTPDNFQSRRPNTSFCFLDIRSPGLGDTAMYLCATSRDGRGNQPQHFGDGTRLSIL.

The chain is built from TRBV6-1 and TRBJ1-1, with a tentative D call TRBD1 (6 bases). The germline CDR1 and CDR2 sequences are MNHNS and SASEGT. V was cut by 7 bases and J by 3 bases, with 12 bases left in between. This CDR3 has 13 residues. CDR3 region: CASKRKGDTEAFF. The CDR3, as DNA: TGTGCCAGCAAAAGGAAGGGGGACACTGAAGCTTTCTTT.

Remarks on this clone: Other DNA sequences within the sample encode an identical CDR3. This sequence joins TRBV5-1 and TRBJ2-2; TRBD1 agrees at 11 bases. V trimming: 5 bases; J trimming: 3 bases; junction bases outside the gene matches: 3. Germline CDR1 is SGHRS and CDR2 is YFSETQ. The CDR3 runs to 15 residues. The CDR3: CASRSGQGDTGELFF. The CDR3, as DNA: TGCGCCAGCAGATCGGGACAGGGGGACACCGGGGAGCTGTTTTTT.

The chain couples TRBV6-1 to TRBJ2-7, with a possible D match to TRBD1 (6 bases). CDR3 length equals 15 residues. The V gene lost 6 bases and the J gene lost 4 bases, with 19 bases spanning the gap. The germline gives CDR1 MNHNS, CDR2 SASEGT. CDR3 amino acids: CASRWTATSQYEQYF. The DNA for the CDR3 is TGTGCCAGCAGGTGGACAGCCACAAGCCAATACGAGCAGTACTTC.

The chain uses TRBV5-6 and TRBJ1-5; 11 bases match TRBD1. Germline lookup yields CDR1 SGHDT and CDR2 YYEEEE. The CDR3 spans 16 residues. The junction had 5 bases not matched to a gene; V was cut back by 0 bases and J by 6 bases. As DNA, the CDR3 is TGTGCCAGCAGCTTGGTATGGGGACAGGGGGTTCAGCCCCAGCATTTT. Its protein product is CASSLVWGQGVQPQHF.

The rearrangement uses TRBV30 and TRBJ1-2; TRBD1 agrees at 10 bases. This CDR3 has 15 residues. The V gene's germline CDR1 is GTSNPN and CDR2 SVGIG (reference sequence). The V gene end was trimmed by 4 bases and the J gene end by 4 bases; junction bases not matched to a gene: 9. The CDR3 loop is CAWTGQGRGFYGYTF. DNA of the CDR3: TGTGCCTGGACGGGACAGGGGAGAGGTTTCTATGGCTACACCTTC.

CDR3 sequence: CATYGASGGVAGSQYF. The CDR3 region has the DNA TGTGCCACGTATGGGGCTAGCGGGGGTGTAGCGGGAAGCCAGTACTTC. This rearrangement joins TRBV2 to TRBJ2-5; 10 nucleotides align to TRBD2. The ends lost 10 bases at V and 10 bases at J; junction bases unmatched: 21. Germline lookup yields CDR1 SNHLY and CDR2 FYNNEI. The CDR3 runs to 16 residues.

The chain links TRBV28 to TRBJ1-4, with 9 bases identical to TRBD1. V dropped 4 bases and J dropped 2; count of bases not matched to a gene: 11. This CDR3 comprises 18 residues. Germline V lookup: CDR1 MDHEN, CDR2 SYDVKM. The CDR3 here is CASSYTGTGWITNEKLFF. Here the CDR3 DNA reads TGTGCCAGCAGTTACACCGGGACAGGGTGGATCACTAATGAAAAACTGTTTTTT.

The chain links TRBV2 to TRBJ1-1, with 8 bases fitting TRBD1. From germline, CDR1 is SNHLY and CDR2 FYNNEI. V trimming: 4 bases; J trimming: 0 bases; junction bases outside the gene matches: 1. This CDR3 is 14 amino acids long. The CDR3 is CASSGQGMNTEAFF. The DNA of the CDR3 is TGTGCCAGCAGTGGACAGGGGATGAACACTGAAGCTTTCTTT.

This chain joins TRBV6-6 and TRBJ1-5; the match to TRBD1 covers 11 bases. CDR1 and CDR2 from the germline V gene are MNHNY and SVGAGI (reference sequence). The CDR3 consists of 16 residues. V lost 6 bases and J lost 2; bases outside the gene matches: 6. The CDR3 coding sequence is TGTGCCAGCAGACCGTGGACAGGGGGCGGCAATCAGCCCCAGCATTTT. It translates to CASRPWTGGGNQPQHF.

The chain combines TRBV5-1 with TRBJ2-5; D is possibly TRBD2 (6 bases). Looked up from germline, CDR1 is SGHRS and CDR2 is YFSETQ. The CDR3 is made up of 14 amino acids. V was pared by 0 bases and J by 5 bases, with 11 bases between. CDR3 DNA sequence: TGCGCCAGCAGCTTGGCGGGGGTTAGGGAGACCCAGTACTTC. As protein: CASSLAGVRETQYF.

The CDR3 region has the DNA TGTGCCAGCAGCCATAGGCTAGCGGGGGTCACCGGGGAGCTGTTTTTT. Its protein is CASSHRLAGVTGELFF. This chain connects TRBV7-9 to TRBJ2-2; 10 bases are a match to TRBD2. The ends lost 5 bases at V and 4 bases at J; junction bases unmatched: 7. The CDR3 sequence is 16 residues long. CDR1 and CDR2 from the germline V gene are SEHNR and FQNEAQ (reference sequence).

J is TRBJ2-3 and V is TRBV5-5; D remains unclear. The CDR3 length is 14 residues. V lost 4 bases to trimming and J lost 4 bases, with 13 bases between them. Germline V lookup: CDR1 SGHKS, CDR2 YYEKEE (reference sequence). The CDR3 is CASSTSQRADTQYF. CDR3 in DNA: TGTGCCAGCAGCACATCCCAACGGGCAGATACGCAGTATTTT.